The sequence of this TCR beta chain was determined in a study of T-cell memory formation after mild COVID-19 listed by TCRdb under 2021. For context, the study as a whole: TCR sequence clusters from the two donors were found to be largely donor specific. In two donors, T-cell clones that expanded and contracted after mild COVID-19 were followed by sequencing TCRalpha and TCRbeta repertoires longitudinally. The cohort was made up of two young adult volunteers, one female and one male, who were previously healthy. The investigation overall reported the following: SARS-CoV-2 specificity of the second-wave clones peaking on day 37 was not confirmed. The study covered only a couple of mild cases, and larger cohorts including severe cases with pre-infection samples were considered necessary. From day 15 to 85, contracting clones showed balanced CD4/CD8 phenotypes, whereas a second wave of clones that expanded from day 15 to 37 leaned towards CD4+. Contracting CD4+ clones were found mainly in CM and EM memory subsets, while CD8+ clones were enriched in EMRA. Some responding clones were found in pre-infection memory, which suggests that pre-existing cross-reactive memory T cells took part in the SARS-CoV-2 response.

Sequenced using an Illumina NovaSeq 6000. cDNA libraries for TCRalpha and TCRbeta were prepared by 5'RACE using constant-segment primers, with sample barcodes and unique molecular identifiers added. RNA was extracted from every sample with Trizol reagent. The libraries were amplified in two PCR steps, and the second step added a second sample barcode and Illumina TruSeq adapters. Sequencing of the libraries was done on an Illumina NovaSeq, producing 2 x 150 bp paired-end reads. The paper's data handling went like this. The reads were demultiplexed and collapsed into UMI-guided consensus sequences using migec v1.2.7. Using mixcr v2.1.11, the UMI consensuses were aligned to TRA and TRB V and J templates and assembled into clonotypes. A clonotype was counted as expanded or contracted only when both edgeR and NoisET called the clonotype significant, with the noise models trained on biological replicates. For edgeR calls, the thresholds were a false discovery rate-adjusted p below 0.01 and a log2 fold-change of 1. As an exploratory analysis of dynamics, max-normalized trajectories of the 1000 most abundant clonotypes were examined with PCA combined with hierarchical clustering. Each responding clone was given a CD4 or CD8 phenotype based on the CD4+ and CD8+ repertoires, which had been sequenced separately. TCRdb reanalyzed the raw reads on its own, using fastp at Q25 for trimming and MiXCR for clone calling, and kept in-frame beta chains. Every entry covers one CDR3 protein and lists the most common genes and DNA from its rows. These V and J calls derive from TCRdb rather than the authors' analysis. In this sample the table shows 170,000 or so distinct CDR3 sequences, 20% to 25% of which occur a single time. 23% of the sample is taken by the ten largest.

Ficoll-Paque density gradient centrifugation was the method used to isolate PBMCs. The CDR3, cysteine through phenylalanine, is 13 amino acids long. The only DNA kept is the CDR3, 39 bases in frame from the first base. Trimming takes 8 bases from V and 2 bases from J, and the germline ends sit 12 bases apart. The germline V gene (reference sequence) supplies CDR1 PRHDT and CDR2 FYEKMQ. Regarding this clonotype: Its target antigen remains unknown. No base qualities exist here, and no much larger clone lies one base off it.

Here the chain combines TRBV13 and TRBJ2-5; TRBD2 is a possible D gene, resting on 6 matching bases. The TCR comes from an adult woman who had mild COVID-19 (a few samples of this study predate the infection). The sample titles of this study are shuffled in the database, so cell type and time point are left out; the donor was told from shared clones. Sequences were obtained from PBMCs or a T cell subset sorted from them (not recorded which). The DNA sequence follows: TGTGCCAGCGGCCAGGGACTTCAAGAGACCCAGTACTTC. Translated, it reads CASGQGLQETQYF. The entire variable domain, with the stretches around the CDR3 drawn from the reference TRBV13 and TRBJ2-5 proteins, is AAGVIQSPRHLIKEKRETATLKCYPIPRHDTVYWYQQGPGQDPQFLISFYEKMQSDKGSIPDRFSAQQFSDYHSELNMSSLELGDSALYFCASGQGLQETQYFGPGTRLLVL.